Shown below are 4 T cell receptor beta chains from a single sample sequenced in a study of CD8+ T cells in alopecia areata. Extracted RNA was reverse transcribed into cDNA, the sequencing template. TCRdb's table, derived via immunoSEQ multiplex PCR, lists solely in-frame clones and lacks some. The table has around 160,000 clones, around three fifths seen once. The sample's treatment: oral pan-JAK inhibitor, 5-10 mg twice daily. Sequenced here: CD4+ T cells sorted from blood, sampled at week 24, from a patient treated with tofacitinib. The receptors shown here come from a human donor with alopecia areata.

The chain employs TRBV6-5 and TRBJ1-6; 8 positions agree with TRBD1. This CDR3 region has 14 residues. J gave up 10 bases and V 5 bases, and 7 bases lay outside the gene matches. The germline V gene has CDR1 MNHEY and CDR2 SVGAGI. The CDR3 DNA is TGTGCCAGCAGTGTGCAGGGGGCGATCTCACCCCTCCACTTT. It is translated as CASSVQGAISPLHF.

Worth noting for this clone: One end of the junction fails to match germline, which may point to a read error. The chain employs TRBV2 and TRBJ2-6, with D unresolved. CDR3 size: 13 residues. The germline V gene encodes CDR1 SNHLY and CDR2 FYNNEI. CDR3 region: CAGSFSGANVLTF. As DNA, the CDR3 is TGTGCCGGCAGCTTCTCTGGGGCCAACGTCCTGACTTTC.

The chain couples TRBV29-1 to TRBJ2-7; the D gene is possibly TRBD1 (5 bases). This CDR3 contains 13 residues. Germline loops: CDR1 SQVTM, CDR2 ANQGSEA. Trimming shortened V by 7 bases and J by 1 base, and 14 bases separated the two germline ends. The CDR3 DNA is TGCAGCGCACAGAATAGGGGATCCTACGAGCAGTACTTC. It specifies CSAQNRGSYEQYF.

This clone showed up just a few times. The chain couples TRBV4-2 to TRBJ2-2, with 12 bases matching TRBD2. Trimming removed 4 bases from V and 0 bases from J; junction bases left unmatched: 9. CDR1 and CDR2 from the germline V gene are LGHNA and YNFKEQ. The CDR3 contains 19 residues. This CDR3 is CASSRRASGGASNTGELFF. As DNA, the CDR3 is TGTGCCAGCAGCCGGCGGGCTAGCGGGGGGGCATCGAACACCGGGGAGCTGTTTTTT.